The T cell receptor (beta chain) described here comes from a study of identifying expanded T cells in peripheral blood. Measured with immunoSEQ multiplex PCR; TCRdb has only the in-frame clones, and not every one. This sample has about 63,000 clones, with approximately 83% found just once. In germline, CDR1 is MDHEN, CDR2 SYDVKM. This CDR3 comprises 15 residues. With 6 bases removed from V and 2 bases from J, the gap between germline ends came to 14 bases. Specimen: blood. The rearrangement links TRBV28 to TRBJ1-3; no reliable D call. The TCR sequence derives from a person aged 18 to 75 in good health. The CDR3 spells CASSPGPYTGNTIYF. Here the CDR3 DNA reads TGTGCCAGCAGCCCTGGACCTTACACTGGAAACACCATATATTTT.